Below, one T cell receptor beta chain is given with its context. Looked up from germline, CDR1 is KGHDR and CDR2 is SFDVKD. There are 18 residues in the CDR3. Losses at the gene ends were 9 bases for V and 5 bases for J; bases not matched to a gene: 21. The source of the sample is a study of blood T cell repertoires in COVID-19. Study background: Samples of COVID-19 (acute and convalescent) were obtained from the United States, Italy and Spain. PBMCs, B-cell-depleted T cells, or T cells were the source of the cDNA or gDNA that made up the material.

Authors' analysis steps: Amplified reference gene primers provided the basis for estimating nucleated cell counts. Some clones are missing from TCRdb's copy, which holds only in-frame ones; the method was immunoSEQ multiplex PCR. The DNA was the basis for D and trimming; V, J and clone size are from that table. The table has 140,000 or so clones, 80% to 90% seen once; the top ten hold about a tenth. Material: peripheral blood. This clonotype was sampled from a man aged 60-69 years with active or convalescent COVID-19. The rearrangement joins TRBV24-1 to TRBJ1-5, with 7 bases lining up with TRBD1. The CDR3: CATPTPRKQGFSDQPQHF. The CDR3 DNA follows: TGTGCCACCCCCACCCCTCGGAAACAGGGGTTTTCGGATCAGCCCCAGCATTTT.